The rows below give T cell receptor beta chains drawn from one sample of a study of blood T cells in healthy people across ages. TCRdb itself ran the 5' RACE reads through MiXCR, one entry per CDR3 protein. The sample yields about 730,000 distinct CDR3 sequences, roughly 45% seen once. Sequencing was carried out using blood. The receptors were sampled from a woman in her sixties or seventies in good health. The CDR3 runs from the conserved cysteine through the conserved F or W. The D gene is left open where the match is weak. Clone size is shown for a subset of rows, as once, few, many or a class of expanded clone.

j_gene: TRBJ2-7; v_gene: TRBV12-3/TRBV12-4; d_gene: .; abundance: .; CDR3nt: TGTGCCAGCAGTTTCGAGGGACAAGTGCAGTACTTC; CDR3aa: CASSFEGQVQYF
j_gene: TRBJ2-5; v_gene: TRBV7-9; d_gene: .; abundance: .; CDR3nt: TGTGCCAGCAGCTTAGGGGAGGATTCCCAAGAGACCCAGTACTTC; CDR3aa: CASSLGEDSQETQYF
j_gene: TRBJ1-2; v_gene: TRBV7-9; d_gene: TRBD1; abundance: few; CDR3nt: TGTGCCAGCAGCCCGTCCGGGACAGGGAACTATGGCTACACCTTC; CDR3aa: CASSPSGTGNYGYTF
j_gene: TRBJ2-1; v_gene: TRBV20-1; d_gene: .; abundance: .; CDR3nt: TGCAGTGCTCATGGATTAACCGGGACAAACTACAATGAGCAGTTCTTC; CDR3aa: CSAHGLTGTNYNEQFF
j_gene: TRBJ1-2; v_gene: TRBV12-3/TRBV12-4; d_gene: .; abundance: .; CDR3nt: TGTGCCAGCAGTTTAGAGGGTCTGCATGGCTACACCTTC; CDR3aa: CASSLEGLHGYTF
j_gene: TRBJ2-1; v_gene: TRBV7-3; d_gene: TRBD2; abundance: .; CDR3nt: TGTGCCAGCAGCCCCCGGGGGGGGCCCTACAATGAGCAGTTCTTC; CDR3aa: CASSPRGGPYNEQFF
j_gene: TRBJ2-1; v_gene: TRBV23-1; d_gene: .; abundance: few; CDR3nt: TGCGCCAGCAGTCAATCGGGACTTCCCTTCTACAATGAGCAGTTCTTC; CDR3aa: CASSQSGLPFYNEQFF
j_gene: TRBJ2-1; v_gene: TRBV6-2/TRBV6-3; d_gene: .; abundance: few; CDR3nt: TGTGCCAGCAGTGGGGATACCGGAACCTACAATGAGCAGTTCTTC; CDR3aa: CASSGDTGTYNEQFF
j_gene: TRBJ2-1; v_gene: TRBV11-3; d_gene: TRBD2; abundance: .; CDR3nt: TGTGCCAGCAACTCCTCGAGGGGACTAGCGGCTTACAATGAGCAGTTCTTC; CDR3aa: CASNSSRGLAAYNEQFF
j_gene: TRBJ1-1; v_gene: TRBV12-3/TRBV12-4; d_gene: TRBD1; abundance: .; CDR3nt: TGTGCCAGCAAAGGACAGGCCTCCGGTGAAGCTTTCTTT; CDR3aa: CASKGQASGEAFF